This entry concerns a single T cell receptor beta chain. Its antigen is as yet unknown. Germline CDR1 SGHTA, CDR2 FQGTGA. V shed 6 bases and J shed 5 bases, with 14 bases lying between them. CDR3 length equals 14 residues. CD4+ cells underwent separation, giving CD45RA+ naive and CD45RA-negative memory subsets. TCRdb keeps only in-frame clones here, not all; method: immunoSEQ multiplex PCR. The repertoire holds about 2.5 million clones, around 90% seen once, with around 0.4% in the top ten. The sample belongs to a study of shared clonotypes between healthy human individuals. Study-level results: Rarefaction exposed incomplete sorted-subset sequencing despite large depth. Researchers sampled blood only, noting tissue repertoires likely differ. All-four-donor shared clonotypes had higher generation probabilities than non-shared clonotypes did.

The chain is built from TRBV7-3 and TRBJ2-1, with D unresolved. The sequenced material came from naive CD4+ T cells from PBMCs. Regarding subset: CD45RA+ positively selected. This TCR was recovered from a man aged 18 to 29 in good health. Some clones in this sample may be carry-over from other donors' samples. The CDR3 DNA follows: TGTGCCAGCAGTTCGGGTCGGAAGGACAATGAGCAGTTCTTC. It codes for CASSSGRKDNEQFF. Filled out from reference TRBV7-3 and TRBJ2-1, the complete variable domain reads GAGVSQTPSNKVTEKGKYVELRCDPISGHTALYWYRQSLGQGPEFLIYFQGTGAADDSGLPNDRFFAVRPEGSVSTLKIQRTERGDSAVYLCASSSGRKDNEQFFGPGTRLTVL.